This T cell receptor beta chain was found in a study of cytomegalovirus exposure and HLA in healthy donors. Study observations and caveats: It was likely that a cluster of highly shared sequence variants was a sequencing artifact. Within a later analysis, the majority of CMV-associated TCR beta chains appeared HLA-restricted.

It was with 60 Vbeta and 13 Jbeta primers that the PCR ran. Sequenced by immunoSEQ multiplex PCR; TCRdb stores in-frame clones only, minus some. The sample contains more than 150,000 clones, around three quarters of which appear only once. As for this clone: Its antigen is currently unknown.

Trimming stripped 2 bases from V and 8 bases from J, with 16 bases between. The length of the CDR3 is 14 residues. CDR1 SGHDT and CDR2 YYEEEE come from the germline V gene. The chain has TRBV5-6 and TRBJ1-2; no clear D. The sample comprised PBMCs. The source is a woman aged 25 to 45 in good health and CMV-seropositive. CDR3 region: CASSLYTASFGYTF. The CDR3 region has the DNA TGTGCCAGCAGCTTATACACAGCCTCTTTCGGCTACACCTTC.